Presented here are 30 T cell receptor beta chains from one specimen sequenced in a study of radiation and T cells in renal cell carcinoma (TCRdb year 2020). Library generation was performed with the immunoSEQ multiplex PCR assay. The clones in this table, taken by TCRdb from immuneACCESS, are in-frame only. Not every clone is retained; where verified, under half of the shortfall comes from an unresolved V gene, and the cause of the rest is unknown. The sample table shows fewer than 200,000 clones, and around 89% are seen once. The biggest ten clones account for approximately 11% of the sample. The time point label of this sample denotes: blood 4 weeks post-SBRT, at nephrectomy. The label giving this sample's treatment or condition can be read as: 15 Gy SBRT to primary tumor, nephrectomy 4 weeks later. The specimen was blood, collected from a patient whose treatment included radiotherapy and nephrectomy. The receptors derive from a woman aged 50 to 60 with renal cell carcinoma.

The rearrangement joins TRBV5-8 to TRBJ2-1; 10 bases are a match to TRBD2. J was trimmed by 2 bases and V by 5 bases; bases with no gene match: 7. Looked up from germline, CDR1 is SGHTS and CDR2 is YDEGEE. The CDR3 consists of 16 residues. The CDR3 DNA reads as TGTGCCAGCAGTCGTGTGGGGACTAGCGCCTACAATGAGCAGTTCTTC. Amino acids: CASSRVGTSAYNEQFF.

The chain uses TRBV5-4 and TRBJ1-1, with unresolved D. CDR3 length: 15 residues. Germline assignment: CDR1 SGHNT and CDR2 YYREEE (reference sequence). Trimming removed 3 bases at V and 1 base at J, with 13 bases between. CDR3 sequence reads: CASSSLLPGNTEAFF. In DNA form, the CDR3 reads TGTGCCAGCAGCTCCCTCCTACCGGGGAACACTGAAGCTTTCTTT.

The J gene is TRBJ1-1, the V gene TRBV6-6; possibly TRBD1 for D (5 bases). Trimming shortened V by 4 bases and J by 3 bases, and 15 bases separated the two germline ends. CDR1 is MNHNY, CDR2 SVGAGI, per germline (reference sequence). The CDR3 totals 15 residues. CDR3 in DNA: TGTGCCAGCAGTTCGGGGGGATTTTGGGACACTGAAGCTTTCTTT. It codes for CASSSGGFWDTEAFF.

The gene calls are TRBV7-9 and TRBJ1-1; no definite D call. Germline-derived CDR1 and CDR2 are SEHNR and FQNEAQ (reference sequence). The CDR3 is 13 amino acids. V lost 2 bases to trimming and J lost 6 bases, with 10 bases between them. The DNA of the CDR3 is TGTGCCAGCAGCTTACACGGGGAATCTGAAGCTTTCTTT. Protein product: CASSLHGESEAFF.

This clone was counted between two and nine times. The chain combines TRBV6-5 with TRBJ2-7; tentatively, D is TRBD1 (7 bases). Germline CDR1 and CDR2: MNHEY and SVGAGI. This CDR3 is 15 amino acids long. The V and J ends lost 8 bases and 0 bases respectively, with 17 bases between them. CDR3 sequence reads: CASRLADRSSYEQYF. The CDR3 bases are TGTGCCAGCCGTTTAGCGGACAGGAGCTCCTACGAGCAGTACTTC.

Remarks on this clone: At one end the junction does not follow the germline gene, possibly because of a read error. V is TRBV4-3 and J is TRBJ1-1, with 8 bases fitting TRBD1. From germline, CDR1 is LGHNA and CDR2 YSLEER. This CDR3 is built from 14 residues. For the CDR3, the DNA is TGCGCCAGCAGCCAAGAGTTGCAGGGGGCTGACGCTTTCTTT. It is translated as CASSQELQGADAFF.

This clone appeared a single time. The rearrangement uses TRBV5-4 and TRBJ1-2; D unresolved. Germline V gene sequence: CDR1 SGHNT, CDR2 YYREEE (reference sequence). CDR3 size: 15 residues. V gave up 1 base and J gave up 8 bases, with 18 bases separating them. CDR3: CASSLKDLAGVGYTF. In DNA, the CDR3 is TGTGCCAGCAGCTTGAAGGACCTAGCTGGAGTAGGCTACACCTTC.

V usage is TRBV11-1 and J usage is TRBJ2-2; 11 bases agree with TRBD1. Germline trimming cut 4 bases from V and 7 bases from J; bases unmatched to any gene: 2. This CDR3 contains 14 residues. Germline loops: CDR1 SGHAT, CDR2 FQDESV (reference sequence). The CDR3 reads CASSYGTGGGELFF. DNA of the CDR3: TGTGCCAGCAGCTACGGGACAGGGGGCGGGGAGCTGTTTTTT.

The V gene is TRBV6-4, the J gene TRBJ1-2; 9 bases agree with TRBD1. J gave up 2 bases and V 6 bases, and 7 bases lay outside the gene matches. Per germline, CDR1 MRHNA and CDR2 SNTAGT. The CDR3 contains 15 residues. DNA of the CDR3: TGTGCCAGCAGCCCGGGACAGGGATTAAACTATGGCTACACCTTC. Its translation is CASSPGQGLNYGYTF.

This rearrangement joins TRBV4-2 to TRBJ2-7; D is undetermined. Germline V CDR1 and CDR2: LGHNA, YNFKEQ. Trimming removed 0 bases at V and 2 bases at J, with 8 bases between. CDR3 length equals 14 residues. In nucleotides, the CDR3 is TGTGCCAGCAGCCAAGACAGGAAAACCTACGAGCAGTACTTC. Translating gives CASSQDRKTYEQYF.

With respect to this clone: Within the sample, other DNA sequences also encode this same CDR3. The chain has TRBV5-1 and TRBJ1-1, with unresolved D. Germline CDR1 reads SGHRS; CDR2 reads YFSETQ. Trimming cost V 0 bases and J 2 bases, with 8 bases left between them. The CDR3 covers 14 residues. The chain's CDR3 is CASSLGPGNTEAFF. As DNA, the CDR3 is TGCGCCAGCAGCTTGGGCCCCGGAAACACTGAAGCTTTCTTT.

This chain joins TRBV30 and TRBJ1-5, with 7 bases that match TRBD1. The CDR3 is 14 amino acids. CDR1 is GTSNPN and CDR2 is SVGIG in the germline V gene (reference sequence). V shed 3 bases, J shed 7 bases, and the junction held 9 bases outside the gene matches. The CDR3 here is CAWRGPQGSQPQHF. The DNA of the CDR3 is TGTGCCTGGAGGGGTCCACAGGGGAGCCAGCCCCAGCATTTT. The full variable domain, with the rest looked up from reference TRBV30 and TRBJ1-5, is SQTIHQWPATLVQPVGSPLSLECTVEGTSNPNLYWYRQAAGRGLQLLFYSVGIGQISSEVPQNLSASRPQDRQFILSSKKLLLSDSGFYLCAWRGPQGSQPQHFGDGTRLSIL.

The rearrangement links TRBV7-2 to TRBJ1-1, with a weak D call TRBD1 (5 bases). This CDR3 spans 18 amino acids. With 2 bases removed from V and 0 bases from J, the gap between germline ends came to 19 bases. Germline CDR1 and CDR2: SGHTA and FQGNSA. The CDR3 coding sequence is TGTGCCAGCAGCTTAATGGCATACGGGGGAGGCGTGAACACTGAAGCTTTCTTT. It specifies CASSLMAYGGGVNTEAFF.

Here the CDR3 reads CSALAGENYEQYF. For the CDR3, the DNA is TGCAGCGCACTAGCGGGGGAAAACTACGAGCAGTACTTC. The genes are TRBV29-1 and TRBJ2-7; TRBD2 aligns across 11 bases. The V and J ends lost 7 bases and 3 bases, in that order; junction bases with no gene match: 5. The CDR3 totals 13 residues. CDR1 is SQVTM and CDR2 is ANQGSEA in the germline V gene.

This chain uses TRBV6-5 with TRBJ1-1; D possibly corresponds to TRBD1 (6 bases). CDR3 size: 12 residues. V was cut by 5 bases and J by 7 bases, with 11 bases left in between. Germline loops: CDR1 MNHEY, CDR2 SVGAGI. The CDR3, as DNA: TGTGCCAGCAGTACCGGGACATTTGAAGCTTTCTTT. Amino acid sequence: CASSTGTFEAFF.

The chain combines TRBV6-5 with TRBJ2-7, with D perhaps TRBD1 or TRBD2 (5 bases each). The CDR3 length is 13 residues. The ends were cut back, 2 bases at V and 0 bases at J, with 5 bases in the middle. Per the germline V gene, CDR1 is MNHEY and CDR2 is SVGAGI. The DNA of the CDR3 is TGTGCCAGCAGTTACGGGACCTCCTACGAGCAGTACTTC. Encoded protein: CASSYGTSYEQYF.

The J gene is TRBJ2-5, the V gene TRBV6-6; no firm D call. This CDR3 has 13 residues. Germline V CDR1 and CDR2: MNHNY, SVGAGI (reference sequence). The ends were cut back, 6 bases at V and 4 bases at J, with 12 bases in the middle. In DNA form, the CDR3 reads TGTGCCAGCAGCCGATCGTGGGGAGAGACCCAGTACTTC. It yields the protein CASSRSWGETQYF.

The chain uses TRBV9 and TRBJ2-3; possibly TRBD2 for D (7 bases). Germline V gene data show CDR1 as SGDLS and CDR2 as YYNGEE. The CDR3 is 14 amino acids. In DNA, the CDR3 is TGTGCGAGCGGGCGGGGGCCAAGCACAGATACGCAGTATTTT. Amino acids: CASGRGPSTDTQYF.

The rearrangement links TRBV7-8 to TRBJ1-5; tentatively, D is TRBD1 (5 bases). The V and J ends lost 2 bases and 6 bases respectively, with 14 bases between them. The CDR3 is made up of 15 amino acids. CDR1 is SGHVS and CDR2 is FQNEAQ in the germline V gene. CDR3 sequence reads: CASSLTAGDSQPQHF. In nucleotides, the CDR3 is TGTGCCAGCAGCTTAACGGCGGGGGATTCTCAGCCCCAGCATTTT.

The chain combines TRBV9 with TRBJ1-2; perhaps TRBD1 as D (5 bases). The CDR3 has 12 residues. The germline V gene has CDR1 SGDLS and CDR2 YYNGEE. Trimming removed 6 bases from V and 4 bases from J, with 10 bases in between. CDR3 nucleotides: TGTGCCAGCAATCAGGGAGGCTATGGCTACACCTTC. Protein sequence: CASNQGGYGYTF.

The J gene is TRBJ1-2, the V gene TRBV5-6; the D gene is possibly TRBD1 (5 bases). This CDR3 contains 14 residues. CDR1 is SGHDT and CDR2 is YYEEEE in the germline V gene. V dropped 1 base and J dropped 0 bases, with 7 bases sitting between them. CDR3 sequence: CASSLRGTNYGYTF. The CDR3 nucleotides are TGTGCCAGCAGCTTGAGGGGTACTAACTATGGCTACACCTTC.

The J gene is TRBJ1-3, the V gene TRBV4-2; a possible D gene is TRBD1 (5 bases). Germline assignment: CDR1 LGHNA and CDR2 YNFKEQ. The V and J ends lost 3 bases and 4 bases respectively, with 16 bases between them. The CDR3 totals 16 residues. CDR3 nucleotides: TGTGCCAGCAGCCAGTCTTTCCCTCCAGGGGGAAACACCATATATTTT. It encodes CASSQSFPPGGNTIYF.

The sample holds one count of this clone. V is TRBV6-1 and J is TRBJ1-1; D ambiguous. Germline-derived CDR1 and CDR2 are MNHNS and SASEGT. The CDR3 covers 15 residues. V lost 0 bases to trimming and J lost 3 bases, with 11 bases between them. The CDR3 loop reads CASSEALSVHTEAFF. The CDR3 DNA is TGTGCCAGCAGTGAAGCGCTATCAGTTCACACTGAAGCTTTCTTT.

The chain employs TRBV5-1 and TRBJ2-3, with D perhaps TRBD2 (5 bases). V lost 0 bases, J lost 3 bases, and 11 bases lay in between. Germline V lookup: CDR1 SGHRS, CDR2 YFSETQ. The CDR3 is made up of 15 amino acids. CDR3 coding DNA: TGCGCCAGCAGCTTGGCCGTGCTAGCTACAGATACGCAGTATTTT. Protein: CASSLAVLATDTQYF.

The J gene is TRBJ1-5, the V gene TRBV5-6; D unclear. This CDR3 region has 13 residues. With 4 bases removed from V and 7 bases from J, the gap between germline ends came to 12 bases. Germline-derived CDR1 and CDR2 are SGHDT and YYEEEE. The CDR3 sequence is CASSATRSQPQHF. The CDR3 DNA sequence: TGTGCCAGCAGCGCCACAAGGTCCCAGCCCCAGCATTTT.

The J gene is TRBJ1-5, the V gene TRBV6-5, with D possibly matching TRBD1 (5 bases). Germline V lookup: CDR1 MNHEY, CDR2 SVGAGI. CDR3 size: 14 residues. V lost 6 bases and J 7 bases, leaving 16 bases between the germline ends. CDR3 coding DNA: TGTGCCAGCAGATTGGGGGGTCGCTCGCAGCCCCAGCATTTT. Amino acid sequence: CASRLGGRSQPQHF.

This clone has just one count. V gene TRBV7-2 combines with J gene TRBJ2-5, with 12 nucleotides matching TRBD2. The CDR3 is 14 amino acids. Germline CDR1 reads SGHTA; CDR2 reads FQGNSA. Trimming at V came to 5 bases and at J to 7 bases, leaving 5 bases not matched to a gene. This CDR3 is CASSATSGGRTQYF. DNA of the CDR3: TGTGCCAGCAGCGCGACTAGCGGGGGCAGGACCCAGTACTTC. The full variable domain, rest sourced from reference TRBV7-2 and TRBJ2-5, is GAGVSQSPSNKVTEKGKDVELRCDPISGHTALYWYRQSLGQGLEFLIYFQGNSAPDKSGLPSDRFSAERTGGSVSTLTIQRTQQEDSAVYLCASSATSGGRTQYFGPGTRLLVL.

The CDR3: CASSPRQGGNSPLHF. CDR3 in DNA: TGTGCCAGCTCACCCAGACAGGGGGGGAATTCACCCCTCCACTTT. The chain recombines TRBV18 with TRBJ1-6; 9 nucleotides agree with TRBD1. Germline V CDR1 and CDR2: KGHSH, LQKENI. The CDR3 has 15 residues. The J segment lost 7 bases and the V segment lost 3 bases, leaving 4 bases of the junction unmatched.

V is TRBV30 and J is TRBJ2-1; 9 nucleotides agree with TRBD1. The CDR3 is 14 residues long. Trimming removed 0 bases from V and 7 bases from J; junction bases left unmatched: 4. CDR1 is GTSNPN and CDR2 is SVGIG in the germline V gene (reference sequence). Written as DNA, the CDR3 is TGTGCCTGGAGTGTACTAGGGACAGGGAATGAGCAGTTCTTC. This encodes CAWSVLGTGNEQFF.

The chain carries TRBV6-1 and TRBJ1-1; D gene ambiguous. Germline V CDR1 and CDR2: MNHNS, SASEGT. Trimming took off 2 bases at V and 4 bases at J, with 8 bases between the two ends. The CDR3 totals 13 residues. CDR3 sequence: CASSEQKFTEAFF. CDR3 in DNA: TGTGCCAGCAGTGAACAGAAGTTCACTGAAGCTTTCTTT.